These T cell receptor beta chains were read from a single sample in a study of T cells in localized non-small cell lung cancer. Some clones are missing from TCRdb's copy, which holds only in-frame ones; the method was immunoSEQ multiplex PCR. There are roughly 21,000 clones in the sample; just over 90% occur only once, and 6.9% lies in the top ten. This material consisted of peripheral blood, taken before any cancer treatment. These receptors originate from a woman aged 35 to 75 with stage I lung adenocarcinoma. Each CDR3 is given with its conserved first and last residue. The order of the fields is clone size, D gene, J gene, V gene, CDR3 protein, CDR3 DNA. D genes are given only for firm matches. Clone size is given for some rows only: seen once, a few or many times, or a class if the clone is expanded.

>-|-|TRBJ2-1|TRBV11-3
CASSLEGEDEQFF
TGTGCCAGCAGCTTAGAGGGCGAAGATGAGCAGTTCTTC
>-|-|TRBJ2-2|TRBV30
CAWGGGYTGAGELFF
TGTGCCTGGGGTGGGGGATATACGGGAGCCGGGGAGCTGTTTTTT
>-|-|TRBJ1-2|TRBV4-3
CASSPKGEHYGYTF
TGCGCCAGCAGCCCTAAGGGGGAGCACTATGGCTACACCTTC
>-|-|TRBJ2-3|TRBV18
CASSPSSTDTQYF
TGTGCCAGCTCACCATCTAGCACAGATACGCAGTATTTT
>-|-|TRBJ2-2|TRBV5-1
CASSLVFSGGANTGELFF
TGCGCCAGCAGCTTGGTATTCTCGGGGGGCGCGAACACCGGGGAGCTGTTTTTT
>-|-|TRBJ1-5|TRBV28
CASSSNNQPQHF
TGTGCCAGCAGTTCAAATAATCAGCCCCAGCATTTT
>once|-|TRBJ2-5|TRBV27
CASSRLDTQETQYF
TGTGCCAGCAGCCGACTGGACACCCAAGAGACCCAGTACTTC
>-|TRBD1|TRBJ2-6|TRBV5-1
CASSSTGGAGANVLTF
TGCGCCAGCAGCTCGACAGGGGGCGCTGGGGCCAACGTCCTGACTTTC
>-|-|TRBJ2-5|TRBV20-1
CSGGERETQYF
TGCAGTGGAGGGGAACGGGAGACCCAGTACTTC
>-|-|TRBJ2-4|TRBV29-1
CSVGSGDIQYF
TGCAGCGTAGGGAGTGGGGACATTCAGTACTTC
>-|TRBD1|TRBJ1-4|TRBV6-6
CASSQGQFYEKLFF
TGTGCCAGCAGCCAGGGACAGTTCTATGAAAAACTGTTTTTT
>-|TRBD1|TRBJ1-6|TRBV27
CASRLNRGSNSPLHF
TGTGCCAGCAGACTTAACAGGGGGAGCAATTCACCCCTCCACTTT
>-|-|TRBJ1-1|TRBV18
CASSHRVSTEAFF
TGTGCCAGCTCGCACAGGGTTTCCACTGAAGCTTTCTTT
>-|-|TRBJ2-3|TRBV20-1
CSALVADTQYF
TGCAGTGCTCTCGTGGCAGATACGCAGTATTTT
>-|-|TRBJ1-1|TRBV11-2
CASSLEFSEAFF
TGTGCCAGCAGCTTAGAATTTTCCGAAGCTTTCTTT
>-|TRBD1|TRBJ2-5|TRBV7-2
CASSLDRGETQYF
TGTGCCAGCAGCCTCGACAGGGGCGAGACCCAGTACTTC
>-|TRBD1|TRBJ1-5|TRBV19
CASSAALTGYNQPQHF
TGTGCCAGTAGCGCCGCTCTGACAGGGTATAATCAGCCCCAGCATTTT
>-|TRBD2|TRBJ2-7|TRBV28
CASRGGVVYSYEQYF
TGTGCCAGCAGGGGGGGGGTGGTGTACTCCTACGAGCAGTACTTC
>-|TRBD1|TRBJ1-5|TRBV5-8
CASSVTGGNQPQHF
TGTGCCAGCAGCGTGACAGGGGGCAATCAGCCCCAGCATTTT
>-|TRBD2|TRBJ2-5|TRBV7-2
CASSSSGRQETQYF
TGTGCCAGCAGCTCCAGCGGGAGACAAGAGACCCAGTACTTC
>-|TRBD2|TRBJ2-3|TRBV2
CAAHRGGSTDTQYF
TGTGCCGCCCATCGGGGAGGGAGCACAGATACGCAGTATTTT
>-|-|TRBJ1-5|TRBV5-5
CASSLGGSNQPQHF
TGTGCCAGCAGCTTGGGAGGGAGCAATCAGCCCCAGCATTTT
>-|TRBD1|TRBJ1-5|TRBV28
CASNYTGEYQPQHF
TGTGCCAGCAACTATACAGGGGAGTATCAGCCCCAGCATTTT
>-|TRBD1|TRBJ1-2|TRBV25-1
CASSETRTGKNYGYTF
TGTGCCAGCAGTGAAACCCGGACAGGGAAGAACTATGGCTACACCTTC
>-|-|TRBJ1-5|TRBV6-6
CASSLMGGQPQHF
TGTGCCAGCAGCCTCATGGGGGGTCAGCCCCAGCATTTT
>-|TRBD1|TRBJ1-1|TRBV6-1
CATQGVAYTEAFF
TGTGCCACCCAGGGGGTGGCCTACACTGAAGCTTTCTTT
>once|-|TRBJ2-7|TRBV30
CAWSEPQGWNEQYF
TGTGCCTGGAGCGAGCCCCAGGGGTGGAACGAGCAGTACTTC
>-|TRBD2|TRBJ2-7|TRBV6-4
CASRTSGRSSYEQYF
TGTGCCAGCAGGACTAGCGGGAGGAGCTCCTACGAGCAGTACTTC
>-|TRBD1|TRBJ2-7|TRBV10-3
CAISEKGQSYEQYF
TGTGCCATCAGTGAGAAGGGACAGAGCTACGAGCAGTACTTC
>-|TRBD2|TRBJ2-1|TRBV28
CASTNSGSHNEQFF
TGTGCCAGCACCAATAGCGGGAGCCACAATGAGCAGTTCTTC
>once|-|TRBJ1-3|TRBV6-5
CASSPTGSGNTIYF
TGTGCCAGCAGTCCTACAGGGTCAGGAAACACCATATATTTT
>-|TRBD2|TRBJ2-1|TRBV18
CASSPRGGSNEQFF
TGTGCCAGCTCACCACGGGGGGGAAGCAATGAGCAGTTCTTC
>-|-|TRBJ1-3|TRBV7-8
CASRNYRDTIYF
TGTGCCAGCCGGAACTACAGGGACACCATATATTTT
>few|TRBD2|TRBJ2-7|TRBV7-2
CASRTSGATYEQYF
TGTGCCAGCCGGACTAGCGGGGCAACCTACGAGCAGTACTTC
>-|-|TRBJ1-5|TRBV2
CASSFWSNQPQHF
TGTGCCAGTTCTTTTTGGAGCAATCAGCCCCAGCATTTT
>-|TRBD2|TRBJ2-3|TRBV28
CASSLAGEADTQYF
TGTGCCAGCAGTCTAGCGGGAGAGGCAGATACGCAGTATTTT
>-|-|TRBJ1-1|TRBV7-9
CASSPGRTRNTEAFF
TGTGCCAGCAGCCCCGGACGAACTCGGAACACTGAAGCTTTCTTT
>-|TRBD1|TRBJ2-7|TRBV7-2
CASSPGTGSPYEQYF
TGTGCCAGCAGCCCAGGGACAGGGAGCCCCTACGAGCAGTACTTC
>-|-|TRBJ2-5|TRBV11-2
CASIHPPGAQETQYF
TGTGCCAGCATTCACCCCCCCGGGGCCCAAGAGACCCAGTACTTC
>-|-|TRBJ1-1|TRBV7-9
CASSFGGVEAFF
TGTGCCAGCAGCTTCGGGGGAGTTGAAGCTTTCTTT
>-|-|TRBJ2-7|TRBV28
CASSFGGNRYEQYF
TGTGCCAGCAGTTTCGGCGGGAATCGCTACGAGCAGTACTTC
>-|-|TRBJ2-5|TRBV11-1
CASSRDLRQETQYF
TGTGCCAGCAGCAGAGACCTCCGCCAGGAGACCCAGTACTTC
>once|TRBD2|TRBJ2-6|TRBV9
CASRGLAGGRQWANVLTF
TGTGCCAGCAGGGGACTAGCGGGAGGTCGTCAGTGGGCCAACGTCCTGACTTTC
>-|-|TRBJ2-1|TRBV15
CATSRDVGGEQFF
TGTGCCACCAGCAGAGACGTTGGCGGTGAGCAGTTCTTC
>-|TRBD2|TRBJ2-7|TRBV15
CATSRAGTSNSEQYF
TGTGCCACCAGCAGAGCCGGGACTAGCAACTCCGAGCAGTACTTC
>-|-|TRBJ1-5|TRBV27
CASRGGLNQPQHF
TGTGCCAGCAGGGGGGGATTAAATCAGCCCCAGCATTTT
>once|-|TRBJ2-7|TRBV7-9
CALRRLPTYEQYF
TGTGCCCTCCGTAGGTTACCTACCTACGAGCAGTACTTC
>-|TRBD2|TRBJ2-1|TRBV7-9
CASSLGLGGGRNEQFF
TGTGCCAGCAGCTTAGGTCTTGGGGGAGGGCGGAATGAGCAGTTCTTC
>-|-|TRBJ1-2|TRBV30
CARRHGSYGYTF
TGTGCCCGGCGACACGGATCCTATGGCTACACCTTC
>large|-|TRBJ1-2|TRBV29-1
CSVDQNGYTF
TGCAGCGTTGATCAGAATGGCTACACCTTC
>-|-|TRBJ2-1|TRBV7-2
CASSLKLVYYEQFF
TGTGCCAGCAGCTTAAAACTAGTGTATTATGAGCAGTTCTTC
>-|TRBD2|TRBJ2-3|TRBV5-4
CASSLEGLDTDTQYF
TGTGCCAGCAGCCTGGAGGGACTAGATACAGATACGCAGTATTTT
>-|TRBD2|TRBJ2-2|TRBV28
CASMREGLSGELFF
TGTGCCAGCATGCGGGAGGGCCTTTCCGGGGAGCTGTTTTTT